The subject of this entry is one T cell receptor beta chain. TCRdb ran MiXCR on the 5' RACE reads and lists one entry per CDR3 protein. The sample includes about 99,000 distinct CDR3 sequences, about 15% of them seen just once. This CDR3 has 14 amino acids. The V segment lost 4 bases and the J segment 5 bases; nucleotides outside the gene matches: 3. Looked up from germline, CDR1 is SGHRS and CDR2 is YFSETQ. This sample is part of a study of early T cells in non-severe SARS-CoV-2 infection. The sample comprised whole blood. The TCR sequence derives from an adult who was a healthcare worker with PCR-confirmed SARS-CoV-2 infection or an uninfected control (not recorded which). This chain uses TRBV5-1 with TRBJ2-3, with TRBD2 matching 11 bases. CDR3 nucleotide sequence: TGCGCCAGCAGCCAGGGGACTAGCGGAGATACGCAGTATTTT. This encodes CASSQGTSGDTQYF.